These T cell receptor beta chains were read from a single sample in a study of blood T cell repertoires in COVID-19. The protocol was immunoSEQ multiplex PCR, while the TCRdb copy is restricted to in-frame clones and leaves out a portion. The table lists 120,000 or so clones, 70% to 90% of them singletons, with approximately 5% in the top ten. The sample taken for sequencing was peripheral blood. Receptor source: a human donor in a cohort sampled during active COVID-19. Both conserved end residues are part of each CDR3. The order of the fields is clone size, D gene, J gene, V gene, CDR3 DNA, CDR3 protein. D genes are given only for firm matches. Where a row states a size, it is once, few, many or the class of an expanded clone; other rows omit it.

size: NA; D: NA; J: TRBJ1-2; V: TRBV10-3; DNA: TGTGCCATCAGTGAGGCGAGAGGCTATGGCTACACCTTC; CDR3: CAISEARGYGYTF
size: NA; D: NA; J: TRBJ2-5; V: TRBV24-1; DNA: TGTGCCACCAGTGATTTGGTGGGTCAGGGTACCTTCTGGCCAGAGACCCAGTACTTC; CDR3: CATSDLVGQGTFWPETQYF
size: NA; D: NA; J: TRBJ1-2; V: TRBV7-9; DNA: TGTGCCAGCAGCCTCCGGGACAACCCCACCGCGTCTAACTATGGCTACACCTTC; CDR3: CASSLRDNPTASNYGYTF
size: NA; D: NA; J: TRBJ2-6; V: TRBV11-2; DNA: TGTGCCAGTTCAGGTTCTGGGGCCAACGTCCTGACTTTC; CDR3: CASSGSGANVLTF
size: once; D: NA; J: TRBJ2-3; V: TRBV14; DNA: TGTGCCAGCAGCCAAGATCACAGGAGCACAGATACGCAGTATTTT; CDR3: CASSQDHRSTDTQYF
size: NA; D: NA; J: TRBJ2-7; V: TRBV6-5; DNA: TGTGCCAGCAGGCGGGACAGTATTTCCTACGAGCAGTACTTC; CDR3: CASRRDSISYEQYF
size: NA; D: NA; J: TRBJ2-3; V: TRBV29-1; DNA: TGCAGCGTTGACGGGAGCACAGATACGCAGTATTTT; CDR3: CSVDGSTDTQYF
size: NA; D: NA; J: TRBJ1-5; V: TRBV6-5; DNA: TGTGCCAGCAGTACCTACAGAAATAGCAATCAGCCCCAGCATTTT; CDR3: CASSTYRNSNQPQHF
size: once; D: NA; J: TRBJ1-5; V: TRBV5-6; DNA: TGTGCCAGCAGCTTGGGTCGTCAGGGCAATCAGCCCCAGCATTTT; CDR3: CASSLGRQGNQPQHF
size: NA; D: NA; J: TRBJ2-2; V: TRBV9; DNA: TGTGCCAGCAGCTCACAGGGAAACACCGGGGAGCTGTTTTTT; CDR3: CASSSQGNTGELFF
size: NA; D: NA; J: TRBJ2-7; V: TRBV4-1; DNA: TGCGCCAGCAGCCAAGTTGGCAAGAAACACTACGAGCAGTACTTC; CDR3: CASSQVGKKHYEQYF
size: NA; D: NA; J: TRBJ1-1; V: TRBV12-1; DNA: TGTGCCAGCAGCTTTGGAGAAGGGGACATGACTGAAGCTTTCTTT; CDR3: CASSFGEGDMTEAFF
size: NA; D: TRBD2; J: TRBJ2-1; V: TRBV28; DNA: TGTGCCAGCAGTAATAGCGGGAGTGACTATGAGCAGTTCTTC; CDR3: CASSNSGSDYEQFF
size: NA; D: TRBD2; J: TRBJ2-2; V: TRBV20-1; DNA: TGCAGTGCAAGTGGGGGACTAGCGGGATCCGGGGAGCTGTTTTTT; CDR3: CSASGGLAGSGELFF
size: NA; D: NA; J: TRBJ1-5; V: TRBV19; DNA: TGTGCCAGTAGTACTTCGGTGGGGACTAATCAGCCCCAGCATTTT; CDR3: CASSTSVGTNQPQHF
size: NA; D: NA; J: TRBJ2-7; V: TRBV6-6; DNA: TGTGCCAGCAGAAGAGGACAGTTCTACGAGCAGTACTTC; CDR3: CASRRGQFYEQYF
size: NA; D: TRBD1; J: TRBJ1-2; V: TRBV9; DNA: TGTGCCAGCAGCCCTTGGGGGACAGGGGGCATCTATGGCTACACCTTC; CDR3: CASSPWGTGGIYGYTF
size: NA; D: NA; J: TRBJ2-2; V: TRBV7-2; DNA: TGTGCCAGCAGCTTCAGGGGAACGAACACCGGGGAGCTGTTTTTT; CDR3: CASSFRGTNTGELFF
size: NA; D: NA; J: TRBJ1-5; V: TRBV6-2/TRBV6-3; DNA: TGTGCCAGCAGTCCCACAGGGCACGTTACTCAGCCCCAGCATTTT; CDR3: CASSPTGHVTQPQHF
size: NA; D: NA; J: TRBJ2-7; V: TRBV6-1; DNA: TGTGCCAGCAGTGAATCGTTTCCTTCCTGGACAGTCCGGACCTACGAGCAGTACTTC; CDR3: CASSESFPSWTVRTYEQYF